This TCR beta chain was profiled in a study of siplizumab effects on memory and regulatory T cells. The study, taken as a whole, reports: Among sequences traceable to unstimulated CD4+ memory cells, alloreactive ones were significantly reduced by siplizumab. Naive T cells appeared more diverse than memory cells and seemed to be major alloresponse contributors.

Per the germline V gene, CDR1 is LNHDA and CDR2 is SQIVND (reference sequence). After removal of 3 bases from V and 5 bases from J, the junction contained 4 bases not matched to a gene. The CDR3 sequence is 13 residues long. It was approximately 9.8 x 10^4 TCR templates that were assayed per sample. Method: immunoSEQ multiplex PCR; TCRdb's copy keeps in-frame clones and lacks some. The sample shows approximately 48,000 clones, over 90% of them seen only once. Of note for this clone: Its antigen remains unknown.

The chain employs TRBV19 and TRBJ2-7; 7 bases are a match to TRBD1. This receptor was taken from a human donor in good health. Sequencing was done on a sample of CD8+ T cells sorted from blood. CDR3 region: CASSIVQGDEQYF. CDR3 nucleotide sequence: TGTGCCAGTAGTATCGTGCAGGGGGACGAGCAGTACTTC.